The present T cell receptor beta chain was sequenced within a study of T cell repertoires in cytomegalovirus infection (dated by TCRdb to about 2019). Study-wide context: Recently identified HLA-C-restricted CMV epitopes, whose presentation resists viral immunomodulation, were targeted by peptide stimulations together with well-studied HLA-B-restricted epitopes. Donor HLA type was relevant to the analysis, because carriage of CMV infection together with the matching HLA type was indicated by public TCR beta signatures.

In the paper's terms, the treatment or condition label means: in vitro stimulation with specific CMV peptide epitopes to enrich CMV-specific T cells. Reads for this sample came from an Illumina HiSeq 1500. TCRdb cleaned the public reads at Q25 with fastp, built clones with MiXCR and kept in-frame beta chains. Each CDR3 protein gets just one entry, which takes the most common genes and DNA from the rows behind it. Present in this sample are approximately 310,000 distinct CDR3 sequences, around a quarter of which were seen just once. Roughly 14% of the sample belongs to the ten largest clones. V is pared back by 3 bases and J by 0 bases, with 10 bases lying between the germline termini. CDR1 SGHTA and CDR2 FQGNSA are derived from the germline V gene. Counted from cysteine to phenylalanine, this CDR3 has 15 amino acids. Left in the record is the CDR3 DNA by itself, 45 bases read in frame from the first base.

On this clonotype: The antigen it binds to is not known. Base-call qualities are not available, and no considerably larger clone is one nucleotide away.

Broader findings and caveats from the paper: In both this cohort and an independent 352-donor cohort, the cumulative frequency of public TCR beta family members distinguished carriers of CMV infection plus the relevant HLA type. The ex vivo response was dominated by HLA-C-restricted CMV-specific TCR beta clonotypes, which also provided the single most frequent clonotype in two of eight donors.

In this chain, TRBV7-2 is recombined with TRBJ2-3, with no confidently assigned D gene. The TCR comes from a human donor in good health (CMV status not recorded). Some clones in this sample may be carry-over from other donors' samples. The sequenced sample was cultured PBMCs, obtained from culture after CMV antigen stimulation. In nucleotide form, the sequence is TGTGCCAGCAGCTTCCAGCTTGGGAGCACAGATACGCAGTATTTT. It is translated as CASSFQLGSTDTQYF.